These 16 T cell receptor beta chains came from one sample sequenced in a study of CD8 T cells in ankylosing spondylitis. TCRdb re-analysed the 5' RACE reads in MiXCR, keeping a single row per CDR3 protein. The table lists 200,000 or so distinct CDR3 sequences, 10% to 15% of them singletons, with 8% to 13% in the top ten. Sequenced: blood, either unsorted or a sorted T cell fraction (not recorded which). These TCRs come from a female donor with ankylosing spondylitis or in good health (not recorded which).

This clonotype appeared a few times. The chain is built from TRBV29-1 and TRBJ1-1, with D unclear. This CDR3 spans 13 amino acids. CDR1 and CDR2 from the germline V gene are SQVTM and ANQGSEA. Trimming stripped 3 bases from V and 6 bases from J, with 14 bases between. CDR3 sequence reads: CSVEMVLVSEAFF. The CDR3 DNA reads as TGCAGCGTTGAGATGGTACTGGTCTCTGAAGCTTTCTTT.

V usage is TRBV19 and J usage is TRBJ2-3; D not resolved. The ends were cut back, 3 bases at V and 7 bases at J, with 14 bases in the middle. This CDR3 is 14 amino acids long. CDR1 is LNHDA and CDR2 is SQIVND in the germline V gene (reference sequence). The CDR3 DNA reads TGTGCCAGTAGTATGACCGGAGATGGGAATACGCAGTATTTT. Protein sequence: CASSMTGDGNTQYF.

This clonotype was detected many times. This sequence joins TRBV6-2 or TRBV6-3 and TRBJ2-2, with D tentatively TRBD1 (6 bases). The V gene lost 6 bases and the J gene lost 0 bases, with 11 bases spanning the gap. Germline lookup yields CDR1 MNHEY and CDR2 SVGEGT. CDR3 length: 15 amino acids. The CDR3 loop is CASSYGTTNTGELFF. The CDR3 DNA reads TGTGCCAGCAGCTATGGGACAACGAACACCGGGGAGCTGTTTTTT.

This clonotype was seen at least ten times. V usage is TRBV14 and J usage is TRBJ2-1; 8 nucleotides agree with TRBD1. Germline V CDR1 and CDR2: SGHDN, FVKESK. CDR3 length equals 16 residues. J was trimmed by 0 bases and V by 5 bases; bases with no gene match: 6. CDR3: CASSSPGGLSYNEQFF. Here the CDR3 DNA reads TGTGCCAGCAGCTCCCCAGGGGGCCTCTCCTACAATGAGCAGTTCTTC. The full variable domain, in which reference TRBV14 and TRBJ2-1 provide the parts outside the CDR3, is EAGVTQFPSHSVIEKGQTVTLRCDPISGHDNLYWYRRVMGKEIKFLLHFVKESKQDESGMPNNRFLAERTGGTYSTLKVQPAELEDSGVYFCASSSPGGLSYNEQFFGPGTRLTVL.

This clonotype was counted at least ten times. This rearrangement joins TRBV20-1 to TRBJ2-1; maybe TRBD2 (6 bases). V was cut by 6 bases and J by 7 bases, with 10 bases left in between. This CDR3 region has 11 residues. Per germline, CDR1 DFQATT and CDR2 SNEGSKA (reference sequence). Here the CDR3 reads CSAFGSNEQFF. CDR3 nucleotides: TGCAGTGCGTTCGGGAGTAATGAGCAGTTCTTC.

This clonotype was recorded many times. The chain couples TRBV5-5 to TRBJ1-5, with unresolved D. Per germline, CDR1 SGHKS and CDR2 YYEKEE (reference sequence). Trimming took 1 base from V and 9 from J, leaving 8 bases between them. The CDR3 has 12 amino acids. CDR3 coding DNA: TGTGCCAGCAGCTTGCCAGGTCCGCCCCAGCATTTT. Its translation: CASSLPGPPQHF.

A remark on this clonotype: Since a much larger clone is just one base distant, this may be a read error. The chain has TRBV6-5 and TRBJ2-7, with TRBD2 matching 8 bases. Germline V lookup: CDR1 MNHEY, CDR2 SVGAGI. The CDR3 sequence is 15 residues long. The CDR3 loop reads CASSYRREGLYGQYF. CDR3 sequence (DNA): TGTGCCAGCAGTTACAGACGGGAGGGCTTATACGGGCAGTACTTC.

A word on this clonotype: A much larger clone lies one base from this, so it may be a read error. The chain couples TRBV29-1 to TRBJ2-7; tentative D call: TRBD2 (6 bases). Germline CDR1 reads SQVTM; CDR2 reads ANQGSEA. V was shortened by 7 bases and J by 0 bases, with 16 bases between the two germline ends. This CDR3 spans 14 amino acids. The CDR3 spells CSGGGRLSSYEQYF. The DNA for the CDR3 is TGCAGCGGTGGGGGGAGGCTGAGCTCCTACGAGCAGTACTTC.

The chain uses TRBV29-1 and TRBJ2-3; the D gene is possibly TRBD1 (5 bases). CDR3 length equals 13 residues. Germline CDR1 and CDR2: SQVTM and ANQGSEA. Trimming took off 7 bases at V and 2 bases at J, with 13 bases between the two ends. DNA of the CDR3: TGCAGCGCTCCTGGACACCCCACAGATACGCAGTATTTT. Translating it yields CSAPGHPTDTQYF.

The chain combines TRBV27 with TRBJ2-5, with TRBD1 as a possible D gene (5 bases). The germline V and J ends were trimmed by 6 bases and 4 bases, with 12 bases remaining between them. Germline assignment: CDR1 MNHEY and CDR2 SMNVEV (reference sequence). The CDR3 is 13 amino acids. CDR3 amino acids: CASSPRTRETQYF. CDR3 bases: TGTGCCAGCAGCCCCAGGACACGAGAGACCCAGTACTTC.

There are a few counts of this clonotype. This chain links TRBV19 with TRBJ2-3; 8 nucleotides agree with TRBD1. The CDR3 is made up of 13 amino acids. V shed 5 bases and J 4 bases; nucleotides not matched to a gene: 2. CDR1 is LNHDA and CDR2 is SQIVND in the germline V gene (reference sequence). The CDR3 DNA sequence: TGTGCCAGTAGTGACAGGGGACCAGATACGCAGTATTTT. Its protein product is CASSDRGPDTQYF.

This clonotype occurred a few times. The V and J genes are TRBV28 and TRBJ2-7; D unresolved. Germline CDR1 and CDR2: MDHEN and SYDVKM. This CDR3 is built from 14 residues. The V and J ends lost 8 bases and 0 bases respectively, with 14 bases between them. CDR3 region: CASDDGVSSYEQYF. CDR3 nucleotides: TGTGCCAGCGACGACGGCGTCAGCTCCTACGAGCAGTACTTC. Drawing the rest from reference TRBV28 and TRBJ2-7, the complete variable domain is DVKVTQSSRYLVKRTGEKVFLECVQDMDHENMFWYRQDPGLGLRLIYFSYDVKMKEKGDIPEGYSVSREKKERFSLILESASTNQTSMYLCASDDGVSSYEQYFGPGTRLTVT.

This clonotype turned up a few times. V usage is TRBV27 and J usage is TRBJ2-1; 7 positions agree with TRBD1. The V gene end was trimmed by 4 bases and the J gene end by 3 bases; junction bases not matched to a gene: 6. In germline, CDR1 is MNHEY, CDR2 SMNVEV (reference sequence). The CDR3 runs 15 residues. The CDR3 loop reads CASSSTGPGYNEQFF. CDR3 in DNA: TGTGCCAGCAGTTCGACAGGGCCGGGCTACAATGAGCAGTTCTTC.

This CDR3 is CAISNRDGSEQYF. CDR3 DNA: TGTGCCATCAGTAACCGGGACGGCTCCGAGCAGTACTTC. The V and J genes are TRBV10-3 and TRBJ2-7; D is perhaps TRBD1 or TRBD2 (5 bases each). Germline V lookup: CDR1 ENHRY, CDR2 SYGVKD. Deletions cut 5 bases from V and 6 bases from J, with 14 bases between. This CDR3 spans 13 amino acids.

This clonotype has a count of ten or more. The chain has TRBV27 and TRBJ2-1; 13 bases match TRBD2. The CDR3 contains 17 residues. CDR1 is MNHEY and CDR2 is SMNVEV in the germline V gene (reference sequence). V lost 5 bases and J lost 6; bases outside the gene matches: 10. The CDR3 protein is CASSPPAGLAGTNEQFF. In nucleotides, the CDR3 is TGTGCCAGCAGTCCCCCGGCGGGACTAGCGGGAACCAATGAGCAGTTCTTC.

The V and J genes are TRBV20-1 and TRBJ2-7; 7 bases align to TRBD1. V dropped 1 base and J dropped 5; count of bases not matched to a gene: 14. Germline CDR1 is DFQATT and CDR2 is SNEGSKA (reference sequence). CDR3 size: 16 residues. In DNA, the CDR3 is TGCAGTGCTAGAGGTCAAAACAGGGGTAGGCGGAACGAGCAGTACTTC. Translated, it gives CSARGQNRGRRNEQYF.